This T cell receptor beta chain is from a study of T-cell memory formation after mild COVID-19. TCRdb called the 5' RACE reads again in MiXCR, with one record for every CDR3 protein. Of about 190,000 distinct CDR3 sequences listed, roughly 18% are singletons. This CDR3 is built from 14 residues. CDR1 and CDR2 from the germline V gene are DFQATT and SNEGSKA (reference sequence). The ends lost 0 bases at V and 1 base at J; junction bases unmatched: 1. Sequenced: PBMCs or a T cell subset sorted from them (not recorded which). J is TRBJ1-2 and V is TRBV20-1; TRBD1 matches at 8 bases. The sequence was collected from an adult woman who had mild COVID-19 (a few samples of this study predate the infection). Cell type and time point are not known. Here the CDR3 DNA reads TGCAGTGCTAGAGAACAGGGGGTTAACTATGGCTACACCTTC. Translation gives CSAREQGVNYGYTF.